Following are 25 T cell receptor beta chains from one sample sequenced in a study of chemoradiotherapy in HPV16-positive cancers. The assay was immunoSEQ multiplex PCR, and TCRdb's table has in-frame clones only and misses some. The table records around 25,000 clones, approximately 92% of them present only once. This specimen consisted of blood, obtained from a patient who underwent chemoradiotherapy. These receptors all stem from a human donor with HPV-associated anogenital cancer.

The CDR3 nucleotides are TGTGCCAGCAGTTTGGCAGGACTAGCGGGAGCCGAGCAGTACTTC. This encodes CASSLAGLAGAEQYF. The rearrangement links TRBV28 to TRBJ2-7; 13 bases are a match to TRBD2. This CDR3 region has 15 residues. CDR1 MDHEN and CDR2 SYDVKM come from the germline V gene. Trimming took 3 bases from V and 6 from J; bases not matched to a gene: 5.

The chain has TRBV30 and TRBJ2-1, with 11 bases that match TRBD1. The CDR3 is 14 residues long. In germline, CDR1 is GTSNPN, CDR2 SVGIG (reference sequence). V shed 2 bases, J shed 6 bases, and the junction held 3 bases outside the gene matches. The CDR3, as DNA: TGTGCCTGGAGTACCGGGACAGGGGGCAATGAGCAGTTCTTC. Its protein product is CAWSTGTGGNEQFF.

The rearrangement links TRBV2 to TRBJ1-3, with 9 positions matching TRBD1. There are 15 residues in the CDR3. From germline, CDR1 is SNHLY and CDR2 FYNNEI. The ends lost 6 bases at V and 11 bases at J; junction bases unmatched: 14. The CDR3 sequence is CASSPRGTGLQSIYF. CDR3 DNA: TGTGCCAGCAGCCCCCGCGGGACAGGGTTGCAGTCCATATATTTT.

This chain links TRBV7-2 with TRBJ2-3; perhaps TRBD1 as D (6 bases). This CDR3 contains 14 residues. Trimming pared 1 base from V and 5 bases from J, leaving 10 bases between. Germline lookup yields CDR1 SGHTA and CDR2 FQGNSA. This CDR3 is CASSLDQGIDTQYF. The CDR3 DNA follows: TGTGCCAGCAGCTTAGACCAGGGGATAGATACGCAGTATTTT.

V is TRBV2 and J is TRBJ2-5; D is ambiguous. Germline CDR1 reads SNHLY; CDR2 reads FYNNEI. The CDR3 is made up of 13 amino acids. Between the trimmed V and J ends, which lost 1 base and 1 base, there was a span of 4 bases. The CDR3 DNA is TGTGCCAGCAGTGAAGTCGTCCAAGAGACCCAGTACTTC. Translated, it gives CASSEVVQETQYF.

The rearrangement uses TRBV7-8 and TRBJ2-3; 8 nucleotides align to TRBD2. Germline CDR1 and CDR2: SGHVS and FQNEAQ. The CDR3 is made up of 14 amino acids. J was trimmed by 5 bases and V by 2 bases; bases with no gene match: 3. This CDR3 is CASSLQRGIDTQYF. CDR3 sequence (DNA): TGTGCCAGCAGCTTACAGCGGGGGATAGATACGCAGTATTTT.

The chain couples TRBV7-2 to TRBJ2-6; a weak D match, TRBD2 (5 bases). The CDR3 is made up of 13 amino acids. Germline lookup yields CDR1 SGHTA and CDR2 FQGNSA. V was pared by 7 bases and J by 2 bases, with 6 bases between. In nucleotides, the CDR3 is TGTGCCAGCACGGGGACTGGGGCCAACGTCCTGACTTTC. It is translated as CASTGTGANVLTF.

The chain's CDR3 is CASSATGALNTEAFF. The DNA for the CDR3 is TGTGCCAGCAGTGCCACAGGGGCCCTGAACACTGAAGCTTTCTTT. J is TRBJ1-1 and V is TRBV28; TRBD1 agrees at 7 bases. The ends lost 5 bases at V and 0 bases at J; junction bases unmatched: 6. The CDR3 totals 15 residues. The germline gives CDR1 MDHEN, CDR2 SYDVKM.

The chain recombines TRBV28 with TRBJ1-2, with a possible D match to TRBD1 (5 bases). The ends were cut back, 5 bases at V and 6 bases at J, with 10 bases in the middle. The germline CDR1 and CDR2 sequences are MDHEN and SYDVKM. The CDR3 sequence is 12 residues long. Here the CDR3 reads CASSDQGHGYTF. Here the CDR3 DNA reads TGTGCCAGCAGTGACCAGGGTCATGGCTACACCTTC.

This clone is deemed large. V gene TRBV10-1 combines with J gene TRBJ2-3; D unclear. Trimming shortened V by 2 bases and J by 1 base, and 10 bases separated the two germline ends. Germline V CDR1 and CDR2: WNHNN, SYGVQD (reference sequence). This CDR3 is 15 amino acids long. The CDR3 DNA reads as TGCGCCAGCAGTGAGGAGCGACGGCGCACAGATACGCAGTATTTT. As protein: CASSEERRRTDTQYF.

The rearrangement uses TRBV18 and TRBJ1-1; D unresolved. The germline gives CDR1 KGHSH, CDR2 LQKENI. Trimming removed 2 bases at V and 3 bases at J, with 10 bases between. The CDR3 extends over 14 amino acids. CDR3 nucleotides: TGTGCCAGCTCACCAAGGGAAGGGTACACTGAAGCTTTCTTT. Translating gives CASSPREGYTEAFF.

The chain links TRBV19 to TRBJ2-1; TRBD2 matches at 9 bases. The CDR3 spans 15 residues. Germline V gives CDR1 LNHDA, CDR2 SQIVND (reference sequence). J was trimmed by 9 bases and V by 0 bases; bases with no gene match: 6. This chain's CDR3 is CASSIDGREGSEQFF. CDR3 bases: TGTGCCAGTAGTATAGATGGGCGGGAGGGCTCTGAGCAGTTCTTC.

V is TRBV2 and J is TRBJ2-7; D might be TRBD1 or TRBD2, each matching 5 bases. This CDR3 spans 15 amino acids. Trimming took off 2 bases at V and 0 bases at J, with 11 bases between the two ends. The germline CDR1 and CDR2 sequences are SNHLY and FYNNEI. CDR3 DNA: TGTGCCAGCAGTGAATTGAGGGACGGCTCCTACGAGCAGTACTTC. Translating gives CASSELRDGSYEQYF.

The rearrangement links TRBV30 to TRBJ1-5; no clear D gene. The length of the CDR3 is 13 residues. Germline V lookup: CDR1 GTSNPN, CDR2 SVGIG (reference sequence). Trimming removed 0 bases at V and 0 bases at J, with 3 bases between. The CDR3 reads CAWSVYSNQPQHF. The CDR3 DNA sequence: TGTGCCTGGAGTGTATATAGCAATCAGCCCCAGCATTTT.

The chain joins TRBV28 to TRBJ2-4; maybe TRBD1 (5 bases). CDR3 length: 12 amino acids. V dropped 5 bases and J dropped 9 bases, with 11 bases sitting between them. Germline values: CDR1 MDHEN, CDR2 SYDVKM. CDR3 sequence (DNA): TGTGCCAGCAGTCCAGACAGTGCCATTCAGTACTTC. Amino acids: CASSPDSAIQYF.

The V and J genes are TRBV28 and TRBJ2-2; TRBD2 is a possible D gene (6 bases). CDR1 is MDHEN and CDR2 is SYDVKM in the germline V gene. The CDR3 is 14 residues long. V shed 3 bases and J shed 5 bases, with 10 bases lying between them. CDR3 DNA sequence: TGTGCCAGCAGTTTCCCCGCGGGGACCGGGGAGCTGTTTTTT. Encoded protein: CASSFPAGTGELFF.

This clone has a single count. A read error may produce the germline difference seen at one junction end. Other DNA sequences in the sample encode the same CDR3. The chain joins TRBV5-1 to TRBJ1-4; D is perhaps TRBD1 (6 bases). The CDR3 loop spans 14 amino acids. The germline gives CDR1 SGHRS, CDR2 YFSETQ. The CDR3, as DNA: TGCGCCAGCAGTTTGGGGCAGGGGAACGAAAAACTGTTTTTT. Translating it yields CASSLGQGNEKLFF. The whole variable domain, filled in from reference TRBV5-1 and TRBJ1-4, reads KAGVTQTPRYLIKTRGQQVTLSCSPISGHRSVSWYQQTPGQGLQFLFEYFSETQRNKGNFPGRFSGRQFSNSRSEMNVSTLELGDSALYLCASSLGQGNEKLFFGSGTQLSVL.

The V gene is TRBV5-5, the J gene TRBJ2-2, with D hard to call. Per germline, CDR1 SGHKS and CDR2 YYEKEE (reference sequence). Deletions cut 1 base from V and 6 bases from J, with 10 bases between. The CDR3 covers 14 residues. CDR3 sequence: CASSLSGFAGELFF. The CDR3 nucleotides read TGTGCCAGCAGCTTGAGTGGGTTTGCCGGGGAGCTGTTTTTT.

This clone is a singleton in its sample. The chain carries TRBV5-4 and TRBJ2-1; the D is unclear. The germline V gene encodes CDR1 SGHNT and CDR2 YYREEE (reference sequence). Trimming took 2 bases from V and 4 from J, leaving 4 bases between them. The CDR3 length is 12 residues. CDR3 sequence (DNA): TGTGCCAGCAGCTTTAAATACAATGAGCAGTTCTTC. The encoded protein is CASSFKYNEQFF.

The V and J genes are TRBV10-3 and TRBJ2-7; 7 bases are a match to TRBD2. The CDR3 spans 14 residues. Trimming removed 6 bases from V and 2 bases from J; junction bases left unmatched: 7. Germline values: CDR1 ENHRY, CDR2 SYGVKD. The CDR3 DNA is TGTGCCATCAGCGGGACTACCGGGACCTACGAGCAGTACTTC. Protein product: CAISGTTGTYEQYF.

The chain employs TRBV27 and TRBJ1-2, with D unclear. Germline CDR1 and CDR2: MNHEY and SMNVEV (reference sequence). CDR3 length equals 15 residues. Deletions cut 0 bases from V and 2 bases from J, with 10 bases between. This chain's CDR3 is CASSLSGLRNYGYTF. In DNA, the CDR3 is TGTGCCAGCAGTTTATCGGGTCTAAGGAACTATGGCTACACCTTC.

This rearrangement joins TRBV5-6 to TRBJ2-2, with a possible D match to TRBD1 (5 bases). Germline V gene lookup returns CDR1 SGHDT and CDR2 YYEEEE. Trimming left V 3 bases short and J 1 base short, with 10 bases between. This CDR3 has 15 residues. CDR3 DNA: TGTGCCAGCAGCTATGGGGCAGGGAACACCGGGGAGCTGTTTTTT. Protein: CASSYGAGNTGELFF.

In DNA, the CDR3 is TGCGCCAGCAGCCAAGACCTGGACCCAGTCTACGAGCAGTACTTC. Its translation is CASSQDLDPVYEQYF. This rearrangement joins TRBV4-3 to TRBJ2-7; D gene unclear. The V gene's germline CDR1 is LGHNA and CDR2 YSLEER. The V gene lost 0 bases and the J gene lost 3 bases, with 12 bases spanning the gap. This CDR3 spans 15 amino acids.

The chain joins TRBV6-5 to TRBJ2-1; 9 bases match TRBD2. The germline CDR1 and CDR2 sequences are MNHEY and SVGAGI. V trimming: 6 bases; J trimming: 4 bases; junction bases outside the gene matches: 7. The CDR3 totals 15 residues. Here the CDR3 reads CASSKSGGQYNEQFF. The CDR3 region has the DNA TGTGCCAGCAGCAAGAGCGGGGGGCAATACAATGAGCAGTTCTTC.

The chain recombines TRBV4-2 with TRBJ2-3; D is unresolved. Germline CDR1 is LGHNA and CDR2 is YNFKEQ. The CDR3 length is 17 residues. The V gene lost 0 bases and the J gene lost 2 bases, with 15 bases spanning the gap. The CDR3 coding sequence is TGTGCCAGCAGCCAAGATCTTTATGTCGGGTACACAGATACGCAGTATTTT. Translating it yields CASSQDLYVGYTDTQYF.